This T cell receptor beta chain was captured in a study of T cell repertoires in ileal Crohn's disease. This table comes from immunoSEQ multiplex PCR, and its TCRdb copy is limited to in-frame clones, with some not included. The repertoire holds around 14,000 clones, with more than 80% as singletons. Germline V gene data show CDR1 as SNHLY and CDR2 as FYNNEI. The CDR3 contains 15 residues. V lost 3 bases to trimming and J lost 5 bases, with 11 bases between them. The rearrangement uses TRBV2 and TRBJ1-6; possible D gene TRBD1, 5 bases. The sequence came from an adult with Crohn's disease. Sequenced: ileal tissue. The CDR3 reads CASSEARANNSPLHF. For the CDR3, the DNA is TGTGCCAGCAGTGAGGCCAGGGCGAATAATTCACCCCTCCACTTT.